This TCR beta chain was sequenced during a study of blood T cell repertoires in COVID-19 (dated by TCRdb to about 2020). Study-wide context: Collaborator samples came from the United States, Italy and Spain and covered acute and convalescent phases of COVID-19. The prospective study material was composed of cDNA or gDNA derived from T cells, B-cell-depleted T cells, or PBMCs. The dataset comprised deeply sampled blood TCRbeta repertoires from subjects exposed to, actively infected with, or recovered from COVID-19. A freely available public database, intended as a resource for researchers studying the immune response to SARS-CoV-2, is where the repertoires were released. Samples came from the ongoing ImmuneRACE study (first 160 participants) plus 1,254 subjects from 6 global collaborators. Sample metadata almost always included a de-identified subject ID, COVID-19 status, age in years and sex. Where available, HLA class I and class II types were obtained from metadata supplied by the sample provider rather than from assay-based typing.

On this clone: There is no known antigen for this receptor. No clone much larger than this one lies a single base away; base qualities are absent.

The immunoSEQ Assay, a bias-controlled multiplex PCR, was used to amplify TCRbeta CDR3 regions from genomic DNA. For the original study's pipeline: The number of nucleated cells in each sample was estimated by amplification of reference gene primers within the assay. To quantify the absolute abundance of each unique TCRbeta CDR3 rearrangement, sequence reads were collapsed and filtered. Productive Simpson clonality was computed per sample as the square root of Simpson's diversity index over productive rearrangements. Held by TCRdb, this immuneACCESS table contains in-frame sequences only and omits some clones. Under half of the omission traces to an unresolved V gene where checked; the cause of the rest is unknown. V and J calls and clone size are copied from that table; D and trimming were computed from the DNA. Recorded for this sample are some 130,000 clones; around 89% of them occurred a single time. 10% to 13% of the sample comes from the top ten.

Collaborating institutions collected whole blood in K2EDTA tubes following their own protocols. For TCRbeta analysis, collaborators shipped samples as frozen whole blood, isolated PBMCs, or DNA extracted from either of those sample types. Overall results and qualifications from the work: The amount of clinical and demographic metadata varied by source and participant and was provided uncurated.

The sequenced sample was peripheral blood. The receptor comes from a man aged 45-60 years with acute or convalescent COVID-19.

Here the CDR3 is given as CASSLARETQYF. The sequence in DNA is TGCGCCAGCAGCTTGGCCCGAGAGACCCAGTACTTC. This chain is built from TRBV5-1 and TRBJ2-5; the D gene cannot be resolved reliably. Cut back by 0 bases and 4 bases, the V and J ends lie 4 bases apart. The CDR3 numbers 12 residues from cysteine through phenylalanine. Here the CDR3 DNA is all that survives: 36 bases in frame from base 1. The germline V gene sets CDR1 to SGHRS and CDR2 to YFSETQ.